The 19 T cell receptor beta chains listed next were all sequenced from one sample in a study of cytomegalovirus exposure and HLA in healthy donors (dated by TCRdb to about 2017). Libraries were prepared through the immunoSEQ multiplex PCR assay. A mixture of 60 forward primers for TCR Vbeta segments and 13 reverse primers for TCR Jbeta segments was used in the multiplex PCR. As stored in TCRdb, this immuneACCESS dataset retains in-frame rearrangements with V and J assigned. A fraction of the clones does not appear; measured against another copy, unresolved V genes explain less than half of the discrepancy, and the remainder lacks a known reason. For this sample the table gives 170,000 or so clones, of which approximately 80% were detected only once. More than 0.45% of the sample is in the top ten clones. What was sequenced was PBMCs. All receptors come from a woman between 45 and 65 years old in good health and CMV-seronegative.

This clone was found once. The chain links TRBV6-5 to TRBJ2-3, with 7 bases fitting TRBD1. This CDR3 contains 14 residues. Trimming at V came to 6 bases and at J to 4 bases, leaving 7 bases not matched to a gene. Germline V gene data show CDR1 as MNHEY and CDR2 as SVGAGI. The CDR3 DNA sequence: TGTGCCAGCAGGTCGCTTACAGGGGCAGATACGCAGTATTTT. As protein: CASRSLTGADTQYF.

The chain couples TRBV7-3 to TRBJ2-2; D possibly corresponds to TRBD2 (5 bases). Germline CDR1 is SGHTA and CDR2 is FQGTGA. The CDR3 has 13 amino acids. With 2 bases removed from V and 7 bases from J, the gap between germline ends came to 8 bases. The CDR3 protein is CASSLARDGELFF. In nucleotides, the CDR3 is TGTGCCAGCAGCTTAGCGAGGGACGGGGAGCTGTTTTTT.

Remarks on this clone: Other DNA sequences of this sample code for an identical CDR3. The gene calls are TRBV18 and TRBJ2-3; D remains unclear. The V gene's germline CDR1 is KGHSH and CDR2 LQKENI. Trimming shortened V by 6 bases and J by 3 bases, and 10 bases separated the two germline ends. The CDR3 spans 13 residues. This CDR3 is CASSPPGTDTQYF. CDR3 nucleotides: TGTGCCAGCTCTCCCCCCGGGACAGATACGCAGTATTTT.

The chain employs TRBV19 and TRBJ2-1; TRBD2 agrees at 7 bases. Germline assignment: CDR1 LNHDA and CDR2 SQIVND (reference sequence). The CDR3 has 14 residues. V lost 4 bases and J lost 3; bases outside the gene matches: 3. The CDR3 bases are TGTGCCAGTAGTAAGCGGGAACTCTACAATGAGCAGTTCTTC. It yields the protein CASSKRELYNEQFF.

The CDR3 sequence: CASSLGGQGAYEQYF. CDR3 DNA: TGTGCCAGCAGTTTAGGGGGACAGGGGGCCTACGAGCAGTACTTC. The chain couples TRBV27 to TRBJ2-7; 11 bases agree with TRBD1. The V gene end was trimmed by 2 bases and the J gene end by 2 bases; junction bases not matched to a gene: 2. Germline V gene sequence: CDR1 MNHEY, CDR2 SMNVEV (reference sequence). CDR3 length: 15 amino acids.

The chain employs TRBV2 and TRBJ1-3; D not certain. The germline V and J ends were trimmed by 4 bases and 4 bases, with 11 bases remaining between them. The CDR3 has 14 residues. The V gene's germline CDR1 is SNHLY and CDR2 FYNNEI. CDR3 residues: CASSGDPPGNTIYF. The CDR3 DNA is TGTGCCAGCAGTGGCGATCCCCCCGGAAACACCATATATTTT.

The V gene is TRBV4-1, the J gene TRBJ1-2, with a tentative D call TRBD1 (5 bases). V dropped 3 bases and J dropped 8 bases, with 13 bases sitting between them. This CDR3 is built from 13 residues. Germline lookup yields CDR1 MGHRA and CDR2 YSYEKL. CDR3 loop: CASSHFDSRGYTF. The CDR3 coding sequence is TGCGCCAGCAGCCATTTCGACAGTCGAGGCTACACCTTC.

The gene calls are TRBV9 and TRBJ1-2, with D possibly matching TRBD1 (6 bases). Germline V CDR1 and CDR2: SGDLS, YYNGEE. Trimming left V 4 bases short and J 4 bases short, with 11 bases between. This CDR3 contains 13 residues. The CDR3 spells CASSPPDSYGYTF. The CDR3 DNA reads TGTGCCAGCAGCCCCCCGGACAGCTATGGCTACACCTTC. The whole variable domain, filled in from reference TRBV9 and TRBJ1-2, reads DSGVTQTPKHLITATGQRVTLRCSPRSGDLSVYWYQQSLDQGLQFLIQYYNGEERAKGNILERFSAQQFPDLHSELNLSSLELGDSALYFCASSPPDSYGYTFGSGTRLTVV.

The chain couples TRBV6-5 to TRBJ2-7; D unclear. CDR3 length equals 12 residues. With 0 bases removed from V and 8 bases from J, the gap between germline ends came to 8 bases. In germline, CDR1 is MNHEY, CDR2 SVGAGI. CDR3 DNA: TGTGCCAGCAGTTACTCTACTTCGAAGCAGTACTTC. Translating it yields CASSYSTSKQYF.

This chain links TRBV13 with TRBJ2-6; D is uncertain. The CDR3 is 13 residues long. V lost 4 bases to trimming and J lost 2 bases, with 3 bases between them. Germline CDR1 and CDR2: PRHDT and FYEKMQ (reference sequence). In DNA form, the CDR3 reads TGTGCCAGCAGCTCCGCTGGGGCCAACGTCCTGACTTTC. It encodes CASSSAGANVLTF.

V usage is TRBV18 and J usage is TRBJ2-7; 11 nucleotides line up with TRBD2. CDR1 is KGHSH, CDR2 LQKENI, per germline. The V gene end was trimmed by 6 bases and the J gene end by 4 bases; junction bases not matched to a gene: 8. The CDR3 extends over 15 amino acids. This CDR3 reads CASSPTPSGGYEQYF. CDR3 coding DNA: TGTGCCAGCTCTCCTACCCCTAGCGGGGGGTACGAGCAGTACTTC. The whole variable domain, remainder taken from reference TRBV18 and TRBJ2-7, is NAGVMQNPRHLVRRRGQEARLRCSPMKGHSHVYWYRQLPEEGLKFMVYLQKENIIDESGMPKERFSAEFPKEGPSILRIQQVVRGDSAAYFCASSPTPSGGYEQYFGPGTRLTVT.

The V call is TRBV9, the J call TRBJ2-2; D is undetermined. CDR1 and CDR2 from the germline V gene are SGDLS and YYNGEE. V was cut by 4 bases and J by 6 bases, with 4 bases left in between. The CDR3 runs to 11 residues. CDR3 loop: CASSRAGELFF. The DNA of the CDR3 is TGTGCCAGCAGCCGGGCCGGGGAGCTGTTTTTT.

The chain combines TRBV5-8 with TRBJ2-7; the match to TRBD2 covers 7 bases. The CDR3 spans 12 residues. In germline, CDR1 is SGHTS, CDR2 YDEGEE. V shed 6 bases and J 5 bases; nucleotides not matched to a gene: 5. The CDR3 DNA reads TGTGCCAGCATCCGGGACTATGACGAGCAGTACTTC. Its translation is CASIRDYDEQYF.

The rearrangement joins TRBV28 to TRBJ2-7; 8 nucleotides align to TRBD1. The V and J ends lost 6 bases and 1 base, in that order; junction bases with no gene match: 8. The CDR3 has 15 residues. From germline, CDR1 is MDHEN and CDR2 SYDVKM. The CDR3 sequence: CASRTTRDRSYEQYF. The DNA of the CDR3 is TGTGCCAGCAGGACTACCCGGGACAGGTCCTACGAGCAGTACTTC.

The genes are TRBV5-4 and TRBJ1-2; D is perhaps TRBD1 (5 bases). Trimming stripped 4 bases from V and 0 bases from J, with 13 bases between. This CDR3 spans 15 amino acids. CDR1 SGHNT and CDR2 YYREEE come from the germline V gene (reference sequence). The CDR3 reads CASSGRGGANYGYTF. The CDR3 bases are TGTGCCAGCAGCGGGCGGGGGGGGGCTAACTATGGCTACACCTTC.

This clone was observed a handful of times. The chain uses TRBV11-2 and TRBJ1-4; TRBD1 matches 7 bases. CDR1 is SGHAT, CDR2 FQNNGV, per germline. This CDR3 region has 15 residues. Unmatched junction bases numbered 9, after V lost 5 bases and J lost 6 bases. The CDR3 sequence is CASSLTGDFYEKLFF. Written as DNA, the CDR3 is TGTGCCAGCAGCCTTACAGGGGATTTTTATGAAAAACTGTTTTTT.

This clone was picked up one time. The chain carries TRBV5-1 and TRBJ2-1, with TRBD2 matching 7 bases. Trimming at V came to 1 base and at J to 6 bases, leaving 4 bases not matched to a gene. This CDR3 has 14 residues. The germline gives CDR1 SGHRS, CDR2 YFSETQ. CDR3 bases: TGCGCCAGCAGCTTGACTCAGCGGGGCAATGAGCAGTTCTTC. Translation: CASSLTQRGNEQFF.

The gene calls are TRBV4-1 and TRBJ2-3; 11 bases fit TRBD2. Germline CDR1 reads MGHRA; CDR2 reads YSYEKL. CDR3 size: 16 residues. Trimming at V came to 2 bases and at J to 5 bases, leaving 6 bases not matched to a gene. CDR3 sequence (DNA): TGCGCCAGCAGCCAACTAGCGGGGGGTTTTATAGATACGCAGTATTTT. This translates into CASSQLAGGFIDTQYF.

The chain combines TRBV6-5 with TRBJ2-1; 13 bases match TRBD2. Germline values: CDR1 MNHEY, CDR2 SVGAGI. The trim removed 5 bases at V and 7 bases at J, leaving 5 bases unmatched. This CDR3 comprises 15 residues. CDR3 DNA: TGTGCCAGCAGTCGACTAGCGGGAGGAGTAAATGAGCAGTTCTTC. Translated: CASSRLAGGVNEQFF.